This T cell receptor (beta chain) was captured in a study of identical twins. TCRdb used MiXCR to reprocess the 5' RACE reads, holding one entry per CDR3 protein. The table lists 570,000 or so distinct CDR3 sequences, approximately 9.6% of them singletons. The ends lost 3 bases at V and 9 bases at J; junction bases unmatched: 7. Germline CDR1 reads LGHNA; CDR2 reads YNFKEQ. This CDR3 has 13 amino acids. The sample was also linked to a second study, of yellow fever vaccine responses in identical twins.

Material: PBMCs. The J gene is TRBJ2-5, the V gene TRBV4-2; 7 bases agree with TRBD1. The receptor comes from a woman aged 18-29 years in good health. This chain's CDR3 is CASSHPDRPSQYF. The CDR3 DNA sequence: TGTGCCAGCAGCCATCCGGACAGGCCGTCCCAGTACTTC.